Listed here is a single T cell receptor (beta chain). Its cognate antigen is unknown. Within the sample, other DNA sequences also encode this same CDR3. This entry comes from a study of CD8+ T cells in alopecia areata. Whole-study results and caveats: Mice showed TCR sharing more clearly than patients did, possibly owing to HLA.

The CDR3 has 11 amino acids. CDR1 and CDR2 from the germline V gene are SQVTM and ANQGSEA. Trimming pared 2 bases from V and 2 bases from J, leaving 4 bases between. RNA was isolated and reverse transcribed to cDNA, the sequencing template. Sequencing was performed with immunoSEQ multiplex PCR; in TCRdb, only in-frame clones are kept and a portion is missing. The table has approximately 130,000 clones, around 50% seen once. This receptor was obtained from a human donor with alopecia areata. The sample was NKG2D-low CD8+ T cells sorted from blood. The genes are TRBV29-1 and TRBJ2-7, with D uncertain. The CDR3 DNA follows: TGCAGCGTTGAACGGGCCTACGAGCAGTACTTC. It specifies CSVERAYEQYF.